This T cell receptor (beta chain) was recovered during a study of blood T cell repertoires in COVID-19. Study overall: COVID-19 samples, acute and convalescent, were from the United States, Italy and Spain. T cells, B-cell-depleted T cells, or PBMCs provided the cDNA or gDNA that served as material.

Germline CDR1 and CDR2: SGHRS and YFSETQ. The CDR3 extends over 16 amino acids. Deletions cut 0 bases from V and 1 base from J, with 13 bases between. Per the original methods: Amplification of reference gene primers was used by the study to estimate nucleated cell counts. Profiling relied on immunoSEQ multiplex PCR, and the TCRdb table lists in-frame clones only, not all of them. The V and J calls and clone size come from that table; D and trimming were worked out from the DNA. The repertoire holds around 220,000 clones, with approximately 91% as singletons. Sequencing input: peripheral blood. The chain links TRBV5-1 to TRBJ1-1; TRBD1 might be the D (5 bases). This clonotype was obtained from a woman between 40 and 55 years old who had recovered from COVID-19. The CDR3 coding sequence is TGCGCCAGCAGCTTGGGCAGGGCTTCGGGGAACACTGAAGCTTTCTTT. Its protein is CASSLGRASGNTEAFF.